These T cell receptor beta chains were read from a single sample in a study of shared clonotypes between healthy human individuals. Libraries were prepared by immunoSEQ multiplex PCR; TCRdb keeps only in-frame clonotypes and omits some of them. Of hundreds of thousands of clones listed, approximately 95% are singletons. Material: naive CD8+ T cells sorted from blood. The source of these receptors is a woman between 25 and 40 years old in good health. Each CDR3 is given with its conserved first and last residue. A D gene is named only where the DNA matches it firmly. Only some rows state a clone size, as once, few, many or a class for expanded clones.

DNA: TGTGCCAGCAGCGTTGGGGGAACCGGGGAGCTGTTTTTT
CDR3: CASSVGGTGELFF
D: NA
J: TRBJ2-2
V: TRBV9
size: NA

DNA: TGTGCCAGCAGTTCCACGGGATCATATGGCTACACCTTC
CDR3: CASSSTGSYGYTF
D: NA
J: TRBJ1-2
V: TRBV27
size: NA

DNA: TGTGCCTGGGTGGGGTTCACAGATACGCAGTATTTT
CDR3: CAWVGFTDTQYF
D: NA
J: TRBJ2-3
V: TRBV30
size: NA

DNA: TGTGCCAGCAGCTTAGTCACAGGGTGGCTGGCCAACGTCCTGACTTTC
CDR3: CASSLVTGWLANVLTF
D: NA
J: TRBJ2-6
V: TRBV7-9
size: NA

DNA: TGTGCCAGCAGCTTGGGAATCCAGGAGCAGTACTTC
CDR3: CASSLGIQEQYF
D: NA
J: TRBJ2-7
V: TRBV7-9
size: NA

DNA: TGTGCCAGCAGTTGGCTCTCGCGGGAGCCGTACACCGGGGAGCTGTTTTTT
CDR3: CASSWLSREPYTGELFF
D: TRBD2
J: TRBJ2-2
V: TRBV2
size: NA

DNA: TGTGCCAGCAGTCCCCCGGAGTCGCCTTACTACGAGCAGTACTTC
CDR3: CASSPPESPYYEQYF
D: NA
J: TRBJ2-7
V: TRBV28
size: NA

DNA: TGTGCCAGTAGTCTTGGTTACGAGCAGTACTTC
CDR3: CASSLGYEQYF
D: NA
J: TRBJ2-7
V: TRBV19
size: NA

DNA: TGTGCCAGCAGCCCCCCTTGGTCGGGGGACCAAGAGACCCAGTACTTC
CDR3: CASSPPWSGDQETQYF
D: NA
J: TRBJ2-5
V: TRBV14
size: NA

DNA: TGTGCCACCAGGAGCCAGGAGGGTGTAGATACGCAGTATTTT
CDR3: CATRSQEGVDTQYF
D: NA
J: TRBJ2-3
V: TRBV15
size: NA

DNA: TGCGCCAGCAGCTTGCGGTATCGGACTAGCGGGAGATCGGTGCCCAATGAGCAGTTCTTC
CDR3: CASSLRYRTSGRSVPNEQFF
D: TRBD2
J: TRBJ2-1
V: TRBV4-1
size: NA

DNA: TGTGCCAGCTCCTCGGGCGGGGTAGATACGCAGTATTTT
CDR3: CASSSGGVDTQYF
D: NA
J: TRBJ2-3
V: TRBV5-6
size: NA

DNA: TGTGCCAGCAGCTTGCGGGGGGGCTCCTACGAGCAGTACTTC
CDR3: CASSLRGGSYEQYF
D: TRBD2
J: TRBJ2-7
V: TRBV5-4
size: NA

DNA: TGTGCCAGCAGTTTCCCGGGACCAACCTACGAGCAGTACTTC
CDR3: CASSFPGPTYEQYF
D: NA
J: TRBJ2-7
V: TRBV28
size: once

DNA: TGTGCCAGCAGCTGGGGACAGCACTACGAGCAGTACTTC
CDR3: CASSWGQHYEQYF
D: TRBD1
J: TRBJ2-7
V: TRBV11-3
size: NA

DNA: TGTGCCAGCAGTTCCGGGGGGTTCAATGAGCAGTTCTTC
CDR3: CASSSGGFNEQFF
D: TRBD2
J: TRBJ2-1
V: TRBV6-5
size: NA

DNA: TGTGCCAGCAGTTTCGGTCCCGAGCAGTACTTC
CDR3: CASSFGPEQYF
D: NA
J: TRBJ2-7
V: TRBV28
size: NA

DNA: TGCGCCAGCAGCCTTGGATCCCTAGATAACATTCAGTACTTC
CDR3: CASSLGSLDNIQYF
D: NA
J: TRBJ2-4
V: TRBV4-1
size: NA